Each of the 22 T cell receptor beta chains below was sequenced from the same sample in a study of CXCR3-negative and CXCR3-positive naive CD8 T cells. The libraries of TRB cDNA were constructed through 5' RACE using UMI labels. TCRdb re-called the 5' RACE reads; every CDR3 protein appears as one record, without DNA. The sample data list approximately 88,000 distinct CDR3 sequences. What was sequenced was naive CXCR3- CD8+ T cells from blood. Described subset: CD45RO-CCR7+CD27+CD95- naive CD8+ T cells lacking CXCR3 (TNR3-). Source of these receptors: a human donor in good health. Some clones in this sample may be carry-over from other donors' samples.

The chain uses TRBV28 and TRBJ2-5; TCRdb designates TRBD2, a call that cannot be tested without DNA. The germline V gene has CDR1 MDHEN and CDR2 SYDVKM. CDR3 length: 15 amino acids. CDR3 amino acids: CASSPRGGGQETQYF.

The chain carries TRBV13 and TRBJ2-7; without DNA, the TCRdb call of TRBD1 cannot be checked. The CDR3 runs 13 residues. Germline values: CDR1 PRHDT, CDR2 FYEKMQ (reference sequence). CDR3 loop: CASSERGTGVEYF.

The J gene is TRBJ1-2, the V gene TRBV29-1; with no DNA, the TCRdb D assignment of TRBD1 cannot be verified. This CDR3 has 13 amino acids. CDR1 is SQVTM and CDR2 is ANQGSEA in the germline V gene. This CDR3 reads CSVPPQGSEGYTF. The full variable domain, rest sourced from reference TRBV29-1 and TRBJ1-2, is SAVISQKPSRDICQRGTSLTIQCQVDSQVTMMFWYRQQPGQSLTLIATANQGSEATYESGFVIDKFPISRPNLTFSTLTVSNMSPEDSSIYLCSVPPQGSEGYTFGSGTRLTVV.

The J gene is TRBJ2-1, the V gene TRBV29-1; TCRdb's D gene call, TRBD2, goes unchecked for lack of DNA. The germline V gene encodes CDR1 SQVTM and CDR2 ANQGSEA. The CDR3 is 11 amino acids. This chain's CDR3 is CSVGLYNEQFF.

This sequence joins TRBV29-1 and TRBJ2-1; no DNA is available, so the TRBD2 call from TCRdb remains unchecked. The germline V gene encodes CDR1 SQVTM and CDR2 ANQGSEA. The CDR3 is made up of 13 amino acids. The CDR3 loop reads CSVELAVPHEQFF.

V and J are TRBV10-3 and TRBJ2-7; absent DNA, TCRdb's TRBD1 call cannot be checked. This CDR3 comprises 22 residues. Germline V CDR1 and CDR2: ENHRY, SYGVKD. The CDR3 protein is CAIHFNQIPAEYRGRPNYEQYF.

This chain connects TRBV5-1 to TRBJ2-3. Per the germline V gene, CDR1 is SGHRS and CDR2 is YFSETQ. The CDR3 is 12 amino acids. The CDR3 here is CASSLEANTQYF.

The rearrangement uses TRBV5-1 and TRBJ2-7; TCRdb's D call of TRBD1 is untestable without DNA. The CDR3 runs 12 residues. Germline CDR1 is SGHRS and CDR2 is YFSETQ. The CDR3 region is CASSQGNYEQYF.

V usage is TRBV28 and J usage is TRBJ2-7; TCRdb calls TRBD2, which cannot be checked without DNA. This CDR3 comprises 14 residues. The germline CDR1 and CDR2 sequences are MDHEN and SYDVKM. CDR3: CASSFSGKEDEQYF.

The rearrangement links TRBV4-1 to TRBJ2-7. The CDR3 loop spans 13 amino acids. Per germline, CDR1 MGHRA and CDR2 YSYEKL. The CDR3 protein is CASSQDRAYEQYF.

The J gene is TRBJ2-3, the V gene TRBV4-1; TCRdb indicates TRBD2, and absent DNA this call remains unverified. The CDR3 loop spans 16 amino acids. The germline CDR1 and CDR2 sequences are MGHRA and YSYEKL. The CDR3 is CASSQGTSGSTDTQYF.

V gene TRBV3-1 combines with J gene TRBJ1-5. This CDR3 is 15 amino acids long. The V gene's germline CDR1 is LGHDT and CDR2 YNNKEL (reference sequence). CDR3 sequence: CASSHSVGSNQPQHF. The full variable domain, completed using reference TRBV3-1 and TRBJ1-5, is DTAVSQTPKYLVTQMGNDKSIKCEQNLGHDTMYWYKQDSKKFLKIMFSYNNKELIINETVPNRFSPKSPDKAHLNLHINSLELGDSAVYFCASSHSVGSNQPQHFGDGTRLSIL.

J is TRBJ2-7 and V is TRBV10-3; the D gene TCRdb calls, TRBD1, cannot be checked with no DNA. CDR3 length: 16 residues. Germline V gene sequence: CDR1 ENHRY, CDR2 SYGVKD. The CDR3 loop reads CAISNPRDTVEDEQYF.

The V call is TRBV6-5, the J call TRBJ1-5; TCRdb picks TRBD1, but there is no DNA to check that call. The germline V gene has CDR1 MNHEY and CDR2 SVGAGI. The length of the CDR3 is 14 residues. This CDR3 is CASSYDRENQPQHF.

This chain uses TRBV7-6 with TRBJ2-2; TCRdb calls TRBD1, which cannot be checked without DNA. Germline V gene sequence: CDR1 SGHVS, CDR2 FNYEAQ. The CDR3 covers 16 residues. The CDR3 protein is CASSFRGDSNTGELFF.

J is TRBJ2-7 and V is TRBV25-1; the TRBD1 assignment by TCRdb is unverifiable without DNA. The CDR3 totals 15 residues. The V gene's germline CDR1 is MGHDK and CDR2 SYGVNS. The CDR3 region is CASSESGTWADEQYF.

J is TRBJ2-2 and V is TRBV6-6; TCRdb's assignment of TRBD2 cannot be checked, as there is no DNA. In germline, CDR1 is MNHNY, CDR2 SVGAGI (reference sequence). CDR3 size: 14 residues. The CDR3 is CASTLTTYTGELFF.

The CDR3 sequence: CSVQVGNTGELFF. This chain connects TRBV29-1 to TRBJ2-2. This CDR3 contains 13 residues. Germline CDR1 and CDR2: SQVTM and ANQGSEA.

This chain joins TRBV12-2 and TRBJ2-7. TRBV12-2 is described as a pseudogene. The CDR3 totals 14 residues. The CDR3 here is CASRLEGKSYEQYF.

This chain uses TRBV27 with TRBJ2-2; the D gene TCRdb calls, TRBD1, cannot be checked with no DNA. The CDR3 totals 11 residues. Germline V gene data show CDR1 as MNHEY and CDR2 as SMNVEV (reference sequence). CDR3 protein: CATLGAGELFF.

The chain is built from TRBV6-5 and TRBJ1-2; the D call from TCRdb, TRBD1, cannot be confirmed without DNA. CDR3 length equals 18 residues. Germline CDR1 MNHEY, CDR2 SVGAGI. The CDR3 protein is CASSYRRTGDGGPYGYTF.

The V and J genes are TRBV27 and TRBJ1-1. Germline V gene sequence: CDR1 MNHEY, CDR2 SMNVEV (reference sequence). The CDR3 length is 14 residues. The CDR3 sequence: CASSLSYPNTEAFF.